This T cell receptor beta chain originates from a study of shared clonotypes between healthy human individuals. CD4+ cells yielded CD45RA+ naive and CD45RA-negative memory subsets. Measured with immunoSEQ multiplex PCR; TCRdb has only the in-frame clones, and not every one. Of a few million clones detected, more than 80% appear once; the ten largest clones hold roughly 0.15%. The CDR3 totals 14 residues. Germline CDR1 and CDR2: MDHEN and SYDVKM. V lost 6 bases and J 3 bases, leaving 14 bases between the germline ends. Sequencing was performed on naive CD4+ T cells sorted from blood. Indicated subset: CD45RA+ positively selected. This chain uses TRBV28 with TRBJ1-2; tentative D call: TRBD1 (6 bases). The sequence was collected from a man aged 18-30 years in good health. This chain's CDR3 is CASSLGGIDYGYTF. CDR3 bases: TGTGCCAGCAGCTTAGGGGGAATCGACTATGGCTACACCTTC.